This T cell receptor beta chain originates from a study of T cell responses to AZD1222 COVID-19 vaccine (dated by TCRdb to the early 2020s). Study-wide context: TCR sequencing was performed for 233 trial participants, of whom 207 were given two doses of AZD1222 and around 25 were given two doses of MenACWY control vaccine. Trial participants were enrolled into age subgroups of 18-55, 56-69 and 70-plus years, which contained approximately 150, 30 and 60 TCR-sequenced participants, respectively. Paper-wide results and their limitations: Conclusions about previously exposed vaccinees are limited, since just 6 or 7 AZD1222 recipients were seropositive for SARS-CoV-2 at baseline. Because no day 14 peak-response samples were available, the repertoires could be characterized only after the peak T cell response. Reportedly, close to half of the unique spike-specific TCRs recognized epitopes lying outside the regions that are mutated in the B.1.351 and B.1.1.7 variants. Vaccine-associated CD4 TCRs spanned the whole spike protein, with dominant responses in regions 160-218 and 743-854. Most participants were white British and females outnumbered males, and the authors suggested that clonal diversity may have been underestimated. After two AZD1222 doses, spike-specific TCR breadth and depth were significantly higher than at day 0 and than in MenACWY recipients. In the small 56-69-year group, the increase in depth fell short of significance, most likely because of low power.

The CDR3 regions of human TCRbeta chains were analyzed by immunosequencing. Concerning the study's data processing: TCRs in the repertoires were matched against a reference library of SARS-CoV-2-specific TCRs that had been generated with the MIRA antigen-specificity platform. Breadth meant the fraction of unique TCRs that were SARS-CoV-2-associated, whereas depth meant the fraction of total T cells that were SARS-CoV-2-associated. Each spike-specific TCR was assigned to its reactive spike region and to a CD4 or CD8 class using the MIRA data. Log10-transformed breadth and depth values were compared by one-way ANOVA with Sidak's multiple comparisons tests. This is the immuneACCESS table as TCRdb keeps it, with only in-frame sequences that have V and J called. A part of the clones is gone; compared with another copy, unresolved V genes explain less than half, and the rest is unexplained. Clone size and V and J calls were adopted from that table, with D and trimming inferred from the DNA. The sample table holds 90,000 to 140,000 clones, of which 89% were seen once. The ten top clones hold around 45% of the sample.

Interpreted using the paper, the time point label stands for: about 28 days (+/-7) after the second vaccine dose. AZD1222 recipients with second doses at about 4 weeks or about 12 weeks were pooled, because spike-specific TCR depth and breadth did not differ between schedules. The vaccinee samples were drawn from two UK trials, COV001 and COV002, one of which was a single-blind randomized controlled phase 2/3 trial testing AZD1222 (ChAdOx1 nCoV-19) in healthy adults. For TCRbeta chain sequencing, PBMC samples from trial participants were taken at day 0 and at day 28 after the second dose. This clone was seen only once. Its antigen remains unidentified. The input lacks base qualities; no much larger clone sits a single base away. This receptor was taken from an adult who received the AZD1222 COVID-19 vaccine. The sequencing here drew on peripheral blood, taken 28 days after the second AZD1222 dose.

Here is the DNA: TGTGCCAGCACCTCAGGGGGGGAGGGCCCTCGAACCCAGTACTTC. Its coded protein is CASTSGGEGPRTQYF. The chain joins TRBV28 to TRBJ2-5, with the D call perhaps TRBD1 or TRBD2, as 7 bases match in each case. From the germline V gene, CDR1 is MDHEN and CDR2 is SYDVKM. Between the V and J ends, shortened by 7 bases and 8 bases respectively, the junction contains 23 bases. Counted from cysteine to phenylalanine, this CDR3 has 15 amino acids. Solely the CDR3 DNA is kept, with 45 bases framed from the first base.